What follows are 18 T cell receptor beta chains derived from one specimen sequenced in a study of human T cells and chemical hapten exposure (dated by TCRdb to the early 2020s). The time point label corresponds to: patch test 1, 2 weeks after DPC sensitization. The meaning of the sample's treatment or condition label: therapeutic diphenylcyclopropenone sensitization with weekly scalp DPC. Library construction relied on RACE. The sequencing machine was a NextSeq 500. TCRdb reprocessed the public reads (quality trimming at Q25 with fastp, clone calling with MiXCR) and kept in-frame beta chains. Rows matching on CDR3 protein sequence are summarized as one entry with the most common DNA and genes. In all, the sample holds roughly 190,000 distinct CDR3 sequences, and around 20% of those were seen once. The top ten hold under 8.5% of the sample. Material: whole blood, obtained in connection with sensitization to the hapten diphenylcyclopropenone (DPC). Source of these receptors: a woman between 45 and 60 years old with alopecia areata. Some clones in this sample may be carry-over from other donors' samples.

Only a few counts were recorded for this clonotype. The chain links TRBV29-1 to TRBJ2-4; a possible D gene is TRBD1 (8 bases). Trimming took 6 bases from V and 8 from J, leaving 17 bases between them. Germline V gives CDR1 SQVTM, CDR2 ANQGSEA. This CDR3 is 13 amino acids long. In nucleotides, the CDR3 is TGCAGCGTCATTAGGACAGGGAGGGACATTCAGTACTTC. It encodes CSVIRTGRDIQYF.

The chain recombines TRBV7-2 with TRBJ1-2, with TRBD1 matching 9 bases. V was clipped by 4 bases and J by 8 bases; unmatched bases: 5. The CDR3 spans 13 residues. The V gene's germline CDR1 is SGHTA and CDR2 FQGNSA. The CDR3 sequence is CASSYRTGVGYTF. CDR3 nucleotide sequence: TGTGCCAGCAGCTATCGGACAGGGGTAGGCTACACCTTC.

This clonotype has just a few counts. V gene TRBV5-1 combines with J gene TRBJ2-3; perhaps TRBD2 as D (6 bases). The CDR3 runs to 14 residues. The germline CDR1 and CDR2 sequences are SGHRS and YFSETQ. V gave up 0 bases and J gave up 5 bases, with 10 bases separating them. CDR3 in amino acids: CASSLDGRQDTQYF. DNA for the CDR3: TGCGCCAGCAGCTTGGATGGGAGGCAAGATACGCAGTATTTT.

The sample holds a few counts of this clonotype. The genes are TRBV7-9 and TRBJ1-2; 10 positions match TRBD1. The CDR3 is 16 amino acids. After removal of 0 bases from V and 5 bases from J, the junction contained 6 bases not matched to a gene. Germline CDR1 SEHNR, CDR2 FQNEAQ (reference sequence). The CDR3 sequence: CASSLAGPGQGYGYTF. In nucleotides, the CDR3 is TGTGCCAGCAGCTTAGCGGGTCCGGGACAGGGGTATGGCTACACCTTC.

A single count supports this clonotype. The chain joins TRBV12-3 or TRBV12-4 to TRBJ2-7; no clear D gene. CDR3 size: 15 residues. Trimming removed 6 bases at V and 1 base at J, with 16 bases between. CDR3 residues: CASRSTESWSYEQYF. The CDR3 DNA follows: TGTGCCAGCAGATCGACGGAGAGCTGGTCCTACGAGCAGTACTTC.

DNA for the CDR3: TGTGCCATCAGCCAAACTAGCTTAGAGCAGTTCTTC. This codes for CAISQTSLEQFF. The genes are TRBV10-3 and TRBJ2-1; D perhaps matches TRBD2 (6 bases). Germline loops: CDR1 ENHRY, CDR2 SYGVKD. Between the trimmed V and J ends, which lost 6 bases and 10 bases, there was a span of 13 bases. The CDR3 sequence is 12 residues long.

This sequence joins TRBV7-2 and TRBJ2-2, with a tentative D call TRBD2 (5 bases). The CDR3 is 14 amino acids. Germline V gene data show CDR1 as SGHTA and CDR2 as FQGNSA. Trimming took off 5 bases at V and 3 bases at J, with 10 bases between the two ends. The CDR3 protein is CASSPHGDTGELFF. The CDR3 nucleotides read TGTGCCAGCAGCCCCCACGGGGACACCGGGGAGCTGTTTTTT.

This clonotype turned up a few times. The chain couples TRBV2 to TRBJ2-1; D uncertain. This CDR3 has 13 residues. V was pared by 2 bases and J by 13 bases, with 15 bases between. CDR1 is SNHLY and CDR2 is FYNNEI in the germline V gene. The CDR3 reads CASSENKITRQFF. As DNA, the CDR3 is TGTGCCAGCAGTGAAAATAAAATAACTCGTCAGTTCTTC.

This clonotype was counted ten times or more. The chain couples TRBV5-6 to TRBJ1-2; tentative D call: TRBD1 (6 bases). CDR1 and CDR2 from the germline V gene are SGHDT and YYEEEE. V dropped 4 bases and J dropped 10 bases, with 11 bases sitting between them. The CDR3 totals 11 residues. For the CDR3, the DNA is TGTGCCAGCAGCCTACAGGGATTCTACACCTTC. This sequence encodes CASSLQGFYTF.

The chain carries TRBV2 and TRBJ2-7; 9 bases line up with TRBD1. Germline loops: CDR1 SNHLY, CDR2 FYNNEI. This CDR3 spans 13 amino acids. The junction had 4 bases not matched to a gene; V was cut back by 4 bases and J by 6 bases. CDR3: CASSVTGGGEQYF. As DNA, the CDR3 is TGTGCCAGCAGTGTCACAGGGGGCGGCGAGCAGTACTTC.

This clonotype was observed a few times. The genes are TRBV11-2 and TRBJ2-5, with TRBD1 identical over 9 bases. CDR3 length: 15 residues. V lost 3 bases, J lost 5 bases, and 7 bases stayed unmatched. Germline V gives CDR1 SGHAT, CDR2 FQNNGV. CDR3 DNA: TGTGCCAGCAGCTTCTCCGGGACAGGGTCGGAGACCCAGTACTTC. Translated, it gives CASSFSGTGSETQYF.

Of note for this clonotype: A junction boundary mismatches the germline segment, possibly from a read error. This chain connects TRBV20-1 to TRBJ2-7; D gene ambiguous. This CDR3 has 16 amino acids. Germline lookup yields CDR1 DFQATT and CDR2 SNEGSKA (reference sequence). The CDR3 DNA sequence: TGCAGTGCTAGGGCCAGGAATCTACTGGATACCTACGAGCAGTGCTTC. Protein product: CSARARNLLDTYEQCF.

In its sample, this clonotype was seen a few times. The V call is TRBV6-5, the J call TRBJ1-4; TRBD1 matches at 7 bases. J gave up 9 bases and V 5 bases, and 15 bases lay outside the gene matches. Germline CDR1 MNHEY, CDR2 SVGAGI. The CDR3 is 16 residues long. The CDR3 spells CASSGGRQGGFKKLFF. The CDR3 DNA reads as TGTGCCAGCAGTGGGGGACGACAGGGAGGTTTCAAAAAACTGTTTTTT.

This clonotype was observed a few times. The chain couples TRBV28 to TRBJ2-7; possible D gene TRBD1, 5 bases. The germline V gene encodes CDR1 MDHEN and CDR2 SYDVKM. The germline V and J ends were trimmed by 2 bases and 10 bases, with 15 bases remaining between them. This CDR3 has 13 residues. The CDR3 reads CASSLRQSLRQYF. Here the CDR3 DNA reads TGTGCCAGCAGTTTACGACAGAGCTTACGCCAGTACTTC.

The chain uses TRBV5-1 and TRBJ2-3; 12 bases are shared with TRBD2. V shed 0 bases and J 5 bases; nucleotides not matched to a gene: 1. Germline assignment: CDR1 SGHRS and CDR2 YFSETQ. This CDR3 contains 15 residues. The CDR3 DNA is TGCGCCAGCAGCTTGGGACTAGCGGGAGTAGATACGCAGTATTTT. Amino acid sequence: CASSLGLAGVDTQYF.

This clonotype was detected only a few times. J is TRBJ1-1 and V is TRBV10-3; D gene ambiguous. The CDR3 is made up of 12 amino acids. The V gene lost 5 bases and the J gene lost 3 bases, with 7 bases spanning the gap. CDR1 and CDR2 (germline): ENHRY, SYGVKD. This chain's CDR3 is CAISRPDTEAFF. For the CDR3, the DNA is TGTGCCATCAGTCGTCCCGACACTGAAGCTTTCTTT.

V gene TRBV7-9 combines with J gene TRBJ2-2; either TRBD1 or TRBD2 may fit D (5 bases each). Per germline, CDR1 SEHNR and CDR2 FQNEAQ (reference sequence). The CDR3 is 16 amino acids. V lost 6 bases to trimming and J lost 0 bases, with 14 bases between them. Here the CDR3 reads CASSSPGPTNTGELFF. CDR3 nucleotide sequence: TGTGCCAGCAGTTCACCGGGACCGACGAACACCGGGGAGCTGTTTTTT.

Details on this clonotype: The CDR3 ends on some other residue instead of the conserved phenylalanine or tryptophan, so this is likely a read error. V gene TRBV9 combines with J gene TRBJ2-2, with 7 bases fitting TRBD1. V gave up 1 base and J gave up 3 bases; unmatched junction bases: 3. The CDR3 totals 15 residues. From germline, CDR1 is SGDLS and CDR2 YYNGEE. In DNA form, the CDR3 reads TGTGCCAGCAGCGTACGGGACAGTCACACCGGGGAGCTGTTTCTT. The encoded protein is CASSVRDSHTGELFL.